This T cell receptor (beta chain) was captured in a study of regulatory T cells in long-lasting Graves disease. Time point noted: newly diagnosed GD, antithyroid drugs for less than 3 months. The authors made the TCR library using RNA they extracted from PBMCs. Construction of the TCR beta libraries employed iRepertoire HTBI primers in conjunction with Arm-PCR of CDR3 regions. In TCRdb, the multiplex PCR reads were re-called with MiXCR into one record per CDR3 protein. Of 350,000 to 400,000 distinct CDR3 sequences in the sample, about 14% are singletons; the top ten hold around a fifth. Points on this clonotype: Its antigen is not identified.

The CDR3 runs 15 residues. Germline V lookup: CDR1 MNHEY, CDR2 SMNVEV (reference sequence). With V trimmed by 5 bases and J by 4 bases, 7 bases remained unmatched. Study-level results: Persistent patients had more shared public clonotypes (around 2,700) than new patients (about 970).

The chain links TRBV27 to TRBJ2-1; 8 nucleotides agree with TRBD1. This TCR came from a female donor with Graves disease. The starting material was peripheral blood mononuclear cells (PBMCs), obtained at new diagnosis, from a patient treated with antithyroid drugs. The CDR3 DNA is TGTGCCAGCAGTAGGACAGGGACCCTTTACAATGAGCAGTTCTTC. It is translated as CASSRTGTLYNEQFF.